This T cell receptor (beta chain) is from a study of T cells in Graves' hyperthyroidism and ophthalmopathy. Study context: Peripheral blood was collected at initial diagnosis, before any treatment. General study findings and limits: Most clonotypes expanded in thyroid above 0.001 were likewise present in blood. Researchers report that a 13 V-J model separated ophthalmopathy from stable hyperthyroidism.

Patients were excluded for uncontrolled infection, other autoimmune disease, pregnancy or lactation. The sample holds many counts of this clonotype. Antigen specificity is unknown. The V end was cut by 7 bases, the J end by 4 bases, with 15 bases between. The length of the CDR3 is 14 residues. The V gene's germline CDR1 is KGHDR and CDR2 SFDVKD. RNA transcripts yielded amplified TCR beta CDR3 regions. A set of HTBI primers served as the primers for a first-round RT-PCR of the TCR CDR3. TCRdb analysed the multiplex PCR reads with MiXCR anew, one entry per CDR3 protein. The data show a few hundred thousand distinct CDR3 sequences, with roughly an eighth seen just once and 34% held by the top ten.

Input material: blood. The TCR originated in a woman between 40 and 50 years old with Graves' ophthalmopathy. The rearrangement joins TRBV24-1 to TRBJ1-1; D not certain. This CDR3 reads CATRQAGGSTEAFF. In DNA form, the CDR3 reads TGTGCCACCAGGCAGGCGGGTGGGAGCACTGAAGCTTTCTTT.